Below, 20 T cell receptor beta chains from the same sample are listed, as sequenced in a study of T cells in Graves' hyperthyroidism and ophthalmopathy. TCR beta CDR3 region amplification was performed from RNA transcripts. The TCR CDR3 first-round RT-PCR relied on the HTBI primer set. TCRdb fed the multiplex PCR reads into MiXCR, producing one record per CDR3 protein. The data show about 360,000 distinct CDR3 sequences, roughly 13% seen once. Sequenced sample: blood. These receptors were obtained from a woman aged 18-29 years with Graves' hyperthyroidism.

This clonotype was detected ten times or more. The V and J genes are TRBV6-1 and TRBJ2-1; TRBD2 matches 10 bases. There are 15 residues in the CDR3. After removal of 5 bases from V and 6 bases from J, the junction contained 7 bases not matched to a gene. The germline CDR1 and CDR2 sequences are MNHNS and SASEGT. DNA of the CDR3: TGTGCCAGCAGTACGAGCGGGAGGGGGGGCAATGAGCAGTTCTTC. It codes for CASSTSGRGGNEQFF.

This clonotype was detected ten times or more. This chain connects TRBV5-1 to TRBJ1-1, with a possible D match to TRBD1 (5 bases). Trimming took off 0 bases at V and 7 bases at J, with 10 bases between the two ends. CDR3 length: 13 residues. Germline V gives CDR1 SGHRS, CDR2 YFSETQ. The CDR3 protein is CASSLDGTGEAFF. CDR3 nucleotides: TGCGCCAGCAGCTTGGACGGGACCGGTGAAGCTTTCTTT.

This clonotype was seen a handful of times. This chain connects TRBV20-1 to TRBJ1-4; perhaps TRBD1 as D (6 bases). Germline-derived CDR1 and CDR2 are DFQATT and SNEGSKA (reference sequence). The CDR3 has 12 residues. With 4 bases removed from V and 8 bases from J, the gap between germline ends came to 11 bases. The CDR3: CSAKQGGEKLFF. In DNA, the CDR3 is TGCAGTGCTAAACAGGGAGGCGAAAAACTGTTTTTT.

This clonotype has a count of ten or more. The rearrangement links TRBV5-1 to TRBJ2-7; D gene uncertain. Deletions cut 0 bases from V and 3 bases from J, with 13 bases between. This CDR3 region has 15 residues. Germline V gene sequence: CDR1 SGHRS, CDR2 YFSETQ. The CDR3: CASSLGGVGYYEQYF. The CDR3 nucleotides are TGCGCCAGCAGCTTGGGTGGGGTTGGATACTACGAGCAGTACTTC.

The table lists this clonotype with many counts. V and J are TRBV3-1 and TRBJ2-1; no clear D. The CDR3 covers 15 residues. Germline V CDR1 and CDR2: LGHDT, YNNKEL (reference sequence). V gave up 2 bases and J gave up 7 bases, with 15 bases separating them. This chain's CDR3 is CASSQRYRAENEQFF. The CDR3, as DNA: TGTGCCAGCAGCCAAAGGTATAGAGCCGAAAATGAGCAGTTCTTC.

At least ten counts were recorded for this clonotype. The V call is TRBV12-3 or TRBV12-4, the J call TRBJ2-7, with TRBD2 identical over 10 bases. There are 15 residues in the CDR3. After removal of 5 bases from V and 5 bases from J, the junction contained 9 bases not matched to a gene. The CDR3 loop is CASSPLAGVNHEQYF. CDR3 nucleotide sequence: TGTGCCAGCAGTCCTCTAGCGGGAGTTAACCACGAGCAGTACTTC.

Many counts were recorded for this clonotype. The chain couples TRBV28 to TRBJ2-3; possible D gene TRBD1, 5 bases. Deletions cut 3 bases from V and 10 bases from J, with 14 bases between. CDR1 MDHEN and CDR2 SYDVKM come from the germline V gene. The CDR3 has 13 residues. CDR3 protein: CASSLGHQAAQYF. CDR3 DNA sequence: TGTGCCAGCAGTTTGGGGCATCAGGCCGCGCAGTATTTT.

This clonotype was seen many times. The chain has TRBV28 and TRBJ2-2; the D gene is possibly TRBD1 (5 bases). V lost 5 bases, J lost 0 bases, and 10 bases lay in between. This CDR3 spans 15 amino acids. Germline V gene lookup returns CDR1 MDHEN and CDR2 SYDVKM. The CDR3 DNA reads as TGTGCCAGCAGTCGGTCGACAGCGAACACCGGGGAGCTGTTTTTT. Amino acid sequence: CASSRSTANTGELFF.

Worth noting for this clonotype: Compared with germline, one end of the junction differs, possibly owing to a read error. J is TRBJ1-4 and V is TRBV5-1; TRBD1 might be the D (6 bases). This CDR3 region has 14 residues. CDR1 and CDR2 (germline): SGHRS, YFSETQ. The CDR3, as DNA: TGCGCCAGCAGGCCGGGACATCAAGATGAAAAACTGCTTTTT. It encodes CASRPGHQDEKLLF.

This clonotype was seen repeatedly, ten times or more. The V and J genes are TRBV20-1 and TRBJ2-1; TRBD1 matches 11 bases. Germline V CDR1 and CDR2: DFQATT, SNEGSKA (reference sequence). J lost 7 bases, V lost 2 bases, and 7 bases had no gene match. The CDR3 covers 15 residues. CDR3 DNA sequence: TGCAGTGCTAGAAGCGGACAGGGGGCTATGAATGAGCAGTTCTTC. This translates into CSARSGQGAMNEQFF.

The chain joins TRBV12-3 or TRBV12-4 to TRBJ2-1, with 16 bases matching TRBD2. With 2 bases clipped from V and 6 bases from J, the junction kept 7 bases outside the gene matches. The CDR3 totals 18 residues. The CDR3 region has the DNA TGTGCCAGCAGTTTACCCGGGACTAGCGGGAGGGGACGCAATGAGCAGTTCTTC. Translating it yields CASSLPGTSGRGRNEQFF.

This rearrangement joins TRBV15 to TRBJ2-2; D unclear. Germline V gene lookup returns CDR1 LNHNV and CDR2 YYDKDF (reference sequence). This CDR3 spans 16 amino acids. V lost 1 base and J 0 bases, leaving 9 bases between the germline ends. The chain's CDR3 is CATSRAVAANTGELFF. In DNA form, the CDR3 reads TGTGCCACCAGCAGAGCGGTTGCAGCGAACACCGGGGAGCTGTTTTTT.

This clonotype was recorded many times. This chain uses TRBV20-1 with TRBJ2-4; tentative D call: TRBD1 (6 bases). CDR1 DFQATT and CDR2 SNEGSKA come from the germline V gene (reference sequence). This CDR3 is 13 amino acids long. The V end was cut by 5 bases, the J end by 5 bases, with 13 bases between. Written as DNA, the CDR3 is TGCAGTGCTTATACAGGGTCGGAAAACATTCAGTACTTC. Amino acid sequence: CSAYTGSENIQYF.

J is TRBJ1-5 and V is TRBV9; D is uncertain. This CDR3 comprises 13 residues. V was clipped by 3 bases and J by 6 bases, with 10 bases between them. Germline assignment: CDR1 SGDLS and CDR2 YYNGEE. CDR3 protein: CASSAVEGQPQHF. CDR3 nucleotides: TGTGCCAGCAGCGCCGTCGAGGGTCAGCCCCAGCATTTT.

This clonotype was seen ten or more times. The chain carries TRBV2 and TRBJ2-5; D not certain. There are 12 residues in the CDR3. The V end lost 8 bases, the J end lost 5 bases, and 12 bases lay between the germline ends. The germline gives CDR1 SNHLY, CDR2 FYNNEI. The CDR3 sequence is CASAKMGETQYF. CDR3 nucleotide sequence: TGTGCCAGCGCCAAGATGGGGGAGACCCAGTACTTC.

Note on this clonotype: This may arise from a read error, as a much more abundant clone is one base away. The rearrangement uses TRBV11-2 and TRBJ2-7; D might be TRBD1 (6 bases). The V end was cut by 4 bases, the J end by 5 bases, with 21 bases between. This CDR3 is built from 16 residues. Germline values: CDR1 SGHAT, CDR2 FQNNGV. This CDR3 is CASSSGVPGPGDEQYF. The CDR3, as DNA: TGTGCCAGCAGCTCAGGGGTTCCTGGACCGGGCGACGAGCAGTACTTC.

This clonotype was observed many times. J is TRBJ1-2 and V is TRBV28; tentatively, D is TRBD1 (5 bases). V lost 8 bases and J 0 bases, leaving 13 bases between the germline ends. The CDR3 is 14 amino acids. CDR1 is MDHEN, CDR2 SYDVKM, per germline. CDR3 in DNA: TGTGCCAGCGGACGGGGGAAGGCTAACTATGGCTACACCTTC. Its protein product is CASGRGKANYGYTF.

Remarks on this clonotype: Germline is not matched at one junction end, which may reflect a read error. The rearrangement joins TRBV11-2 to TRBJ2-5; D not resolved. The CDR3 loop spans 15 amino acids. The germline V gene encodes CDR1 SGHAT and CDR2 FQNNGV. CDR3 nucleotide sequence: TGTGCCAGCAGCTTGGGGTCAGAAACGCTGAAGACCAAGTACTTC. The encoded protein is CASSLGSETLKTKYF.

The gene calls are TRBV20-1 and TRBJ2-7, with TRBD1 matching 11 bases. Trimming at V came to 5 bases and at J to 5 bases, leaving 8 bases not matched to a gene. From germline, CDR1 is DFQATT and CDR2 SNEGSKA (reference sequence). This CDR3 is 14 amino acids long. This CDR3 reads CSAFSPGQGDEQYF. The DNA of the CDR3 is TGCAGTGCTTTTTCACCGGGACAGGGGGACGAGCAGTACTTC.

This clonotype came up many times. The chain carries TRBV14 and TRBJ2-1, with 12 bases matching TRBD2. The CDR3 is 18 residues long. Germline V gives CDR1 SGHDN, CDR2 FVKESK. V trimming: 1 base; J trimming: 0 bases; junction bases outside the gene matches: 4. The CDR3 nucleotides are TGTGCCAGCAGCCAAGGACTAGCGGGGGTGAGCTCCTACAATGAGCAGTTCTTC. Translated, it gives CASSQGLAGVSSYNEQFF.